The entry below describes one T cell receptor beta chain. Its antigen is unknown. One entry per CDR3 protein results from TCRdb running MiXCR on the 5' RACE reads. Of hundreds of thousands of distinct CDR3 sequences listed, around 20% are singletons. This entry is derived from a study of identical twins. Study-wide results and caveats: Insertion counts were lower in abundant cord blood beta clonotypes, a trend that memory repertoires did not show. Modelling underestimated the level of out-of-frame TCR alpha sharing observed in monozygotic twins. Without tracking the same donors, conclusions rested on cross-sectional statistical analysis.

The CDR3 totals 16 residues. From germline, CDR1 is LGHNT and CDR2 FRNRAP. Trimming stripped 4 bases from V and 0 bases from J, with 13 bases between. The same specimen was also included in a second study, on T cells expressing NK-cell markers. That publication notes: In several experiments, an anti-gamma-delta TCR antibody restricted sorting to alpha-beta TCR T cells.

The chain combines TRBV12-5 with TRBJ1-3; D gene unclear. This TCR came from a woman under 30 in good health. Sequencing used PBMCs. CDR3 sequence: CASGSALGLSGNTIYF. The CDR3 nucleotides read TGTGCTAGTGGTTCAGCTCTCGGCCTCTCTGGAAACACCATATATTTT.